Listed here are 31 T cell receptor beta chains from one sample, sequenced in a study of graft-versus-host responses after intestinal transplantation. Profiled with immunoSEQ multiplex PCR; TCRdb holds only in-frame clones, not every one. The sample has tens of thousands of clones; more than 85% are singletons. Sequencing was performed on PBMCs, taken 524 days after transplant. These receptors all stem from a human patient who received an intestinal transplant, so some T cells may come from the graft donor.

This clone was detected once. V and J are TRBV25-1 and TRBJ1-1; 9 nucleotides match TRBD1. CDR3 length: 15 residues. V lost 3 bases, J lost 4 bases, and 6 bases stayed unmatched. The germline V gene encodes CDR1 MGHDK and CDR2 SYGVNS. CDR3 sequence: CASSDPTGGGTEAFF. The CDR3 DNA follows: TGTGCCAGCAGTGACCCGACAGGGGGAGGCACTGAAGCTTTCTTT.

The rearrangement links TRBV15 to TRBJ2-7, with no clear D. This CDR3 is built from 14 residues. Germline lookup yields CDR1 LNHNV and CDR2 YYDKDF (reference sequence). Trimming removed 0 bases from V and 2 bases from J, with 8 bases in between. The CDR3 loop is CATSRDQYTYEQYF. The CDR3, as DNA: TGTGCCACCAGCAGAGATCAGTATACCTACGAGCAGTACTTC.

The chain couples TRBV2 to TRBJ1-6, with D unresolved. CDR1 and CDR2 (germline): SNHLY, FYNNEI. V shed 6 bases and J shed 5 bases, with 14 bases lying between them. The CDR3 extends over 15 amino acids. The CDR3 loop is CASSLPESNNSPLHF. CDR3 nucleotide sequence: TGTGCCAGCAGCTTGCCAGAGTCTAATAATTCACCCCTCCACTTT.

The gene calls are TRBV7-7 and TRBJ2-7; D not resolved. The germline CDR1 and CDR2 sequences are SSHAT and FNYEAQ (reference sequence). V lost 0 bases and J lost 3, with 12 bases in between. CDR3 size: 15 residues. The DNA for the CDR3 is TGTGCCAGCAGCTTAGCCCCAGGACCGGGCTACGAGCAGTACTTC. Protein sequence: CASSLAPGPGYEQYF.

V is TRBV7-6 and J is TRBJ2-7, with TRBD1 as a possible D gene (6 bases). V lost 5 bases, J lost 3 bases, and 20 bases lay in between. Per the germline V gene, CDR1 is SGHVS and CDR2 is FNYEAQ. The CDR3 loop spans 16 amino acids. The DNA for the CDR3 is TGTGCCAGCAGCGACCCTACGGGACAAACTAACTACGAGCAGTACTTC. Amino acids: CASSDPTGQTNYEQYF.

The chain couples TRBV30 to TRBJ2-3; TRBD1 agrees at 7 bases. The J segment lost 2 bases and the V segment lost 3 bases, leaving 8 bases of the junction unmatched. The CDR3 loop spans 15 amino acids. CDR1 is GTSNPN, CDR2 SVGIG, per germline (reference sequence). The DNA of the CDR3 is TGTGCCTGGAGACAGGGGACAGAGTTCACAGATACGCAGTATTTT. Protein: CAWRQGTEFTDTQYF.

The chain's CDR3 is CASSYVRDGSPLHF. The CDR3 nucleotides are TGTGCCAGCAGTTACGTCAGGGACGGTTCACCCCTCCACTTT. V and J are TRBV6-5 and TRBJ1-6; a weak D match, TRBD1 (5 bases). Germline V gives CDR1 MNHEY, CDR2 SVGAGI. The V end lost 2 bases, the J end lost 9 bases, and 11 bases lay between the germline ends. The CDR3 is made up of 14 amino acids.

The chain joins TRBV9 to TRBJ2-3; 9 nucleotides line up with TRBD2. Germline CDR1 reads SGDLS; CDR2 reads YYNGEE. The V segment lost 1 base and the J segment 4 bases; nucleotides outside the gene matches: 16. The CDR3 extends over 19 amino acids. Written as DNA, the CDR3 is TGTGCCAGCAGCGTAACCCCTAATAGCGGGAGAGGGGGCCCAGATACGCAGTATTTT. Translating it yields CASSVTPNSGRGGPDTQYF.

V gene TRBV27 combines with J gene TRBJ2-7, with 9 bases fitting TRBD2. Per the germline V gene, CDR1 is MNHEY and CDR2 is SMNVEV (reference sequence). The junction had 4 bases not matched to a gene; V was cut back by 3 bases and J by 4 bases. The CDR3 runs to 14 residues. The DNA of the CDR3 is TGTGCCAGCAGTTTTAGCGGGAGTAGGTACGAGCAGTACTTC. This gives the protein CASSFSGSRYEQYF.

This rearrangement joins TRBV9 to TRBJ2-6; 9 positions agree with TRBD1. J gave up 1 base and V 0 bases, and 2 bases lay outside the gene matches. CDR1 SGDLS and CDR2 YYNGEE come from the germline V gene. The CDR3 loop spans 17 amino acids. Here the CDR3 DNA reads TGTGCCAGCAGCGTAGTAGGGACAGGGTCTGGGGCCAACGTCCTGACTTTC. It translates to CASSVVGTGSGANVLTF.

The CDR3, as DNA: TGTGCCAGTAGTGGTCGGATAGCGGGTAGCTACGAGCAGTACTTC. Its protein is CASSGRIAGSYEQYF. This chain joins TRBV19 and TRBJ2-7; 7 nucleotides align to TRBD2. Germline CDR1 is LNHDA and CDR2 is SQIVND (reference sequence). The CDR3 length is 15 residues. The J segment lost 3 bases and the V segment lost 5 bases, leaving 10 bases of the junction unmatched. Based on the CDR3 plus reference TRBV19 and TRBJ2-7, the full variable domain is DGGITQSPKYLFRKEGQNVTLSCEQNLNHDAMYWYRQDPGQGLRLIYYSQIVNDFQKGDIAEGYSVSREKKESFPLTVTSAQKNPTAFYLCASSGRIAGSYEQYFGPGTRLTVT.

V is TRBV6-1 and J is TRBJ2-1; 12 bases are a match to TRBD2. CDR1 MNHNS and CDR2 SASEGT come from the germline V gene. Trimming cost V 6 bases and J 4 bases; bases outside gene matches: 4. The CDR3 has 15 amino acids. In nucleotides, the CDR3 is TGTGCCAGCAGCCAGACTAGCGGGGGTTACAATGAGCAGTTCTTC. It specifies CASSQTSGGYNEQFF.

The chain is built from TRBV30 and TRBJ2-3; TRBD1 might be the D (6 bases). The length of the CDR3 is 11 residues. V lost 4 bases to trimming and J lost 6 bases, with 8 bases between them. Germline V gene sequence: CDR1 GTSNPN, CDR2 SVGIG (reference sequence). The CDR3 is CAWKRGDTQYF. As DNA, the CDR3 is TGTGCCTGGAAGAGGGGGGATACGCAGTATTTT.

V and J are TRBV5-1 and TRBJ2-3, with no clear D. V shed 2 bases and J shed 6 bases, with 4 bases lying between them. The germline CDR1 and CDR2 sequences are SGHRS and YFSETQ. This CDR3 has 11 amino acids. DNA for the CDR3: TGCGCCAGCAGCTTCCTTGATACGCAGTATTTT. The encoded protein is CASSFLDTQYF.

The V call is TRBV6-1, the J call TRBJ2-7; the match to TRBD1 covers 7 bases. Germline loops: CDR1 MNHNS, CDR2 SASEGT. The CDR3 runs 14 residues. J lost 3 bases, V lost 7 bases, and 9 bases had no gene match. CDR3 sequence reads: CASKDRTLDYEQYF. Written as DNA, the CDR3 is TGTGCCAGCAAGGACAGGACTCTCGACTACGAGCAGTACTTC.

The chain joins TRBV11-2 to TRBJ2-7, with 9 bases fitting TRBD1. Trimming took 2 bases from V and 4 from J; bases not matched to a gene: 3. Germline CDR1 reads SGHAT; CDR2 reads FQNNGV. CDR3 length equals 14 residues. CDR3 protein: CASSLTGTGYEQYF. CDR3 nucleotide sequence: TGTGCCAGCAGCTTAACCGGGACAGGGTACGAGCAGTACTTC.

The chain couples TRBV7-3 to TRBJ2-2; tentative D call: TRBD1 (7 bases). Trimming stripped 1 base from V and 6 bases from J, with 15 bases between. The length of the CDR3 is 16 residues. Looked up from germline, CDR1 is SGHTA and CDR2 is FQGTGA. This CDR3 reads CASSLMGGTDAGELFF. The CDR3 DNA reads TGTGCCAGCAGCTTAATGGGCGGGACAGATGCCGGGGAGCTGTTTTTT.

The chain uses TRBV9 and TRBJ2-7; possible D gene TRBD2, 5 bases. Per the germline V gene, CDR1 is SGDLS and CDR2 is YYNGEE. Trimming cost V 2 bases and J 0 bases, with 12 bases left between them. The CDR3 spans 15 residues. The DNA of the CDR3 is TGTGCCAGCAGCGTGGCGGGTCTAAGCTCCTACGAGCAGTACTTC. This sequence encodes CASSVAGLSSYEQYF. The full variable domain, completed using reference TRBV9 and TRBJ2-7, is DSGVTQTPKHLITATGQRVTLRCSPRSGDLSVYWYQQSLDQGLQFLIQYYNGEERAKGNILERFSAQQFPDLHSELNLSSLELGDSALYFCASSVAGLSSYEQYFGPGTRLTVT.

The chain joins TRBV18 to TRBJ1-4; the match to TRBD1 covers 7 bases. Germline V gene data show CDR1 as KGHSH and CDR2 as LQKENI. The CDR3 is 16 amino acids. J lost 3 bases, V lost 4 bases, and 8 bases had no gene match. DNA for the CDR3: TGTGCCAGCTCACACCGGGGTGGGACAGCTAATGAAAAACTGTTTTTT. This codes for CASSHRGGTANEKLFF.

The chain employs TRBV6-1 and TRBJ2-7, with D possibly matching TRBD2 (5 bases). The germline V and J ends were trimmed by 1 base and 1 base, with 11 bases remaining between them. This CDR3 spans 15 amino acids. The germline gives CDR1 MNHNS, CDR2 SASEGT. CDR3 loop: CASSEGSSRSYEQYF. As DNA, the CDR3 is TGTGCCAGCAGTGAAGGGTCTAGCCGTTCCTACGAGCAGTACTTC.

The V call is TRBV19, the J call TRBJ2-3; D not resolved. Deletions cut 1 base from V and 0 bases from J, with 11 bases between. This CDR3 is built from 16 residues. Per germline, CDR1 LNHDA and CDR2 SQIVND (reference sequence). The CDR3 sequence is CASSIGVASSTDTQYF. CDR3 bases: TGTGCCAGTAGTATAGGAGTTGCCTCTAGCACAGATACGCAGTATTTT.

V gene TRBV7-9 combines with J gene TRBJ1-4, with 7 positions matching TRBD1. V lost 5 bases and J lost 4; bases outside the gene matches: 4. CDR3 size: 14 residues. Looked up from germline, CDR1 is SEHNR and CDR2 is FQNEAQ (reference sequence). The CDR3 nucleotides are TGTGCCAGCAGCCAGGGACAGAGTAATGAAAAACTGTTTTTT. Protein: CASSQGQSNEKLFF.

CDR3 region: CASSWGLAGGREQYF. The CDR3 DNA follows: TGCGCCAGCAGCTGGGGACTAGCGGGAGGGCGGGAGCAGTACTTC. The chain combines TRBV5-1 with TRBJ2-7; 16 positions agree with TRBD2. CDR3 size: 15 residues. Germline assignment: CDR1 SGHRS and CDR2 YFSETQ. V trimming: 3 bases; J trimming: 7 bases; junction bases outside the gene matches: 4.

This clone is a singleton in its sample. Other DNA sequences of this sample code for an identical CDR3. The V gene is TRBV29-1, the J gene TRBJ2-3; D remains unclear. Germline V gene data show CDR1 as SQVTM and CDR2 as ANQGSEA. The CDR3 spans 14 residues. V was shortened by 3 bases and J by 0 bases, with 10 bases between the two germline ends. Here the CDR3 reads CSVENDLSTDTQYF. In DNA form, the CDR3 reads TGCAGCGTTGAGAACGACCTTAGCACAGATACGCAGTATTTT.

CDR3 sequence (DNA): TGTGCCAGCAGGGACCCCTCATGGGAGCAGTACTTC. It yields the protein CASRDPSWEQYF. The V and J genes are TRBV28 and TRBJ2-7; D call uncertain. Germline V lookup: CDR1 MDHEN, CDR2 SYDVKM. This CDR3 spans 12 amino acids. The V end lost 6 bases, the J end lost 7 bases, and 13 bases lay between the germline ends.

This sequence joins TRBV11-2 and TRBJ1-5; maybe TRBD1 (5 bases). CDR3 size: 15 residues. Germline CDR1 reads SGHAT; CDR2 reads FQNNGV. The V end was cut by 0 bases, the J end by 1 base, with 7 bases between. This chain's CDR3 is CASSLDRQSNQPQHF. CDR3 in DNA: TGTGCCAGCAGCTTAGACCGACAGAGCAATCAGCCCCAGCATTTT.

The chain has TRBV19 and TRBJ2-5, with D maybe TRBD1 (6 bases). The DNA end lines up better with TRBJ2-7; the J call may be wrong. Germline V CDR1 and CDR2: LNHDA, SQIVND (reference sequence). CDR3 size: 14 residues. This chain's CDR3 is CASSIGTPVYEQYF. CDR3 DNA: TGTGCCAGTAGTATCGGGACACCCGTCTACGAGCAGTACTTC.

This chain joins TRBV2 and TRBJ2-5; 11 bases are a match to TRBD1. V lost 6 bases, J lost 2 bases, and 11 bases stayed unmatched. Per the germline V gene, CDR1 is SNHLY and CDR2 is FYNNEI. This CDR3 has 17 residues. The CDR3 spells CASSGPMGQGVQETQYF. CDR3 coding DNA: TGTGCCAGCAGCGGCCCTATGGGACAGGGGGTTCAAGAGACCCAGTACTTC.

The chain has TRBV6-5 and TRBJ2-1; D is ambiguous. The length of the CDR3 is 13 residues. Germline values: CDR1 MNHEY, CDR2 SVGAGI. Deletions cut 0 bases from V and 9 bases from J, with 9 bases between. The CDR3 region is CASSYSVSREQFF. The CDR3 DNA sequence: TGTGCCAGCAGTTACTCGGTCAGCCGTGAGCAGTTCTTC.

The V gene is TRBV7-9, the J gene TRBJ2-3; 7 nucleotides line up with TRBD2. Germline V CDR1 and CDR2: SEHNR, FQNEAQ (reference sequence). The CDR3 consists of 19 residues. After removal of 5 bases from V and 2 bases from J, the junction contained 19 bases not matched to a gene. The DNA for the CDR3 is TGTGCCAGCAGCCCCTTCGGAGGAGGAGAGGGGAGGGTCACAGATACGCAGTATTTT. Protein sequence: CASSPFGGGEGRVTDTQYF.

The chain couples TRBV28 to TRBJ2-3; D perhaps matches TRBD2 (6 bases). Germline V gives CDR1 MDHEN, CDR2 SYDVKM. The CDR3 totals 15 residues. V was shortened by 1 base and J by 1 base, with 9 bases between the two germline ends. CDR3 DNA sequence: TGTGCCAGCAGTTTATCACCTAGCGGCACAGATACGCAGTATTTT. Encoded protein: CASSLSPSGTDTQYF.